The next 22 T cell receptor beta chains were all read from a single sample in a study of cytomegalovirus exposure and HLA in healthy donors. The PCR ran on 60 Vbeta and 13 Jbeta primers. Repertoires were generated with immunoSEQ multiplex PCR, while TCRdb's copy carries only in-frame clones and drops some. There are some 190,000 clones in the sample; about 86% occur only once, and 1.5% to 2% lies in the top ten. Sequencing was carried out using PBMCs. The receptors come from a man aged 35-49 years in good health and CMV-seropositive.

The V and J genes are TRBV6-6 and TRBJ1-3; tentatively, D is TRBD1 (5 bases). The germline V gene has CDR1 MNHNY and CDR2 SVGAGI (reference sequence). V dropped 0 bases and J dropped 0 bases, with 9 bases sitting between them. The length of the CDR3 is 16 residues. Here the CDR3 reads CASSYSAGISGNTIYF. The CDR3 region has the DNA TGTGCCAGCAGTTACTCTGCAGGGATCTCTGGAAACACCATATATTTT.

The V gene is TRBV7-2, the J gene TRBJ2-1; TRBD2 might be the D (5 bases). CDR1 and CDR2 from the germline V gene are SGHTA and FQGNSA. Between the trimmed V and J ends, which lost 0 bases and 5 bases, there was a span of 8 bases. The CDR3 covers 14 residues. CDR3 sequence: CASSLAGANNEQFF. Written as DNA, the CDR3 is TGTGCCAGCAGCTTAGCGGGAGCCAACAATGAGCAGTTCTTC.

The rearrangement uses TRBV5-1 and TRBJ1-1, with TRBD1 matching 9 bases. Unmatched junction bases numbered 6, after V lost 4 bases and J lost 5 bases. CDR3 length: 14 residues. Germline loops: CDR1 SGHRS, CDR2 YFSETQ. For the CDR3, the DNA is TGCGCCAGCAGCGTGGGACAGGGTGGAACTGAAGCTTTCTTT. Its translation: CASSVGQGGTEAFF.

The chain has TRBV2 and TRBJ1-1; 8 bases map to TRBD1. Germline V gives CDR1 SNHLY, CDR2 FYNNEI. The CDR3 spans 13 residues. The V and J ends lost 10 bases and 2 bases, in that order; junction bases with no gene match: 6. The CDR3 nucleotides read TGTGCCAACGAGGACAGGGCAAACACTGAAGCTTTCTTT. It codes for CANEDRANTEAFF.

For this clone: An end of the junction does not agree with germline; a read error may underlie this. This sequence joins TRBV25-1 and TRBJ2-6, with D perhaps TRBD1 (5 bases). The CDR3 loop spans 14 amino acids. The germline V gene has CDR1 MGHDK and CDR2 SYGVNS. CDR3 bases: TGTGCCAGCAGTGTAAGCTCTGGGGCCAACGGCCTGACTTTC. It yields the protein CASSVSSGANGLTF.

The chain couples TRBV7-3 to TRBJ2-2, with 8 bases lining up with TRBD2. CDR3 size: 15 residues. Trimming removed 5 bases from V and 4 bases from J; junction bases left unmatched: 6. Germline V CDR1 and CDR2: SGHTA, FQGTGA. The CDR3 DNA reads TGTGCCAGCAGCCCGGGGAGCGGGAGCACCGGGGAGCTGTTTTTT. This sequence encodes CASSPGSGSTGELFF.

This clone was picked up a small number of times. The V gene is TRBV9, the J gene TRBJ1-1; 7 nucleotides line up with TRBD1. This CDR3 is 14 amino acids long. With 2 bases clipped from V and 5 bases from J, the junction kept 6 bases outside the gene matches. The germline gives CDR1 SGDLS, CDR2 YYNGEE. The CDR3 region is CASSVKGAMTEAFF. CDR3 DNA: TGTGCCAGCAGCGTTAAGGGGGCGATGACTGAAGCTTTCTTT.

This sequence joins TRBV5-1 and TRBJ1-1; possible D gene TRBD1, 5 bases. This CDR3 is built from 13 residues. In germline, CDR1 is SGHRS, CDR2 YFSETQ. Deletions cut 4 bases from V and 4 bases from J, with 11 bases between. The CDR3 sequence: CASSGTGVTEAFF. The CDR3 DNA is TGCGCCAGCAGCGGAACAGGAGTCACTGAAGCTTTCTTT.

The genes are TRBV7-2 and TRBJ2-2; no reliable D call. The CDR3 runs 11 residues. The ends were cut back, 5 bases at V and 5 bases at J, with 3 bases in the middle. The germline CDR1 and CDR2 sequences are SGHTA and FQGNSA. The CDR3 DNA follows: TGTGCCAGCAGCCCGACCGGGGAGCTGTTTTTT. It translates to CASSPTGELFF.

The chain combines TRBV11-2 with TRBJ2-7; D is unresolved. In germline, CDR1 is SGHAT, CDR2 FQNNGV. This CDR3 is built from 14 residues. With 0 bases removed from V and 2 bases from J, the gap between germline ends came to 8 bases. CDR3 coding DNA: TGTGCCAGCAGCTTAGAACCTATTGCCTACGAGCAGTACTTC. Amino acids: CASSLEPIAYEQYF.

The gene calls are TRBV5-8 and TRBJ2-2; 9 bases agree with TRBD1. The CDR3 has 15 amino acids. V shed 0 bases and J 4 bases; nucleotides not matched to a gene: 1. Germline CDR1 is SGHTS and CDR2 is YDEGEE. CDR3 amino acids: CASSLAGQGTGELFF. As DNA, the CDR3 is TGTGCCAGCAGCTTGGCGGGACAGGGCACCGGGGAGCTGTTTTTT. Variable domain in full (rest from reference TRBV5-8 and TRBJ2-2): EAGVTQSPTHLIKTRGQQATLRCSPISGHTSVYWYQQALGLGLQFLLWYDEGEERNRGNFPPRFSGRQFPNYSSELNVNALELEDSALYLCASSLAGQGTGELFFGEGSRLTVL.

The CDR3, as DNA: TGCGCCAGCAGCTTTGGCGGGAGTGGCTACAATGAGCAGTTCTTC. Its protein is CASSFGGSGYNEQFF. The chain employs TRBV5-1 and TRBJ2-1, with 7 bases matching TRBD2. V shed 2 bases and J 3 bases; nucleotides not matched to a gene: 5. CDR3 length: 15 amino acids. Germline lookup yields CDR1 SGHRS and CDR2 YFSETQ.

The chain couples TRBV6-5 to TRBJ1-2, with a weak D call TRBD1 (6 bases). V dropped 6 bases and J dropped 3 bases, with 14 bases sitting between them. The length of the CDR3 is 14 residues. The V gene's germline CDR1 is MNHEY and CDR2 SVGAGI. Here the CDR3 DNA reads TGTGCCAGCAGCCCAGGGGCCAGGGACTATGGCTACACCTTC. Translation gives CASSPGARDYGYTF.

The gene calls are TRBV5-1 and TRBJ2-1; maybe TRBD1 (6 bases). Germline CDR1 SGHRS, CDR2 YFSETQ. Trimming removed 7 bases from V and 3 bases from J, with 20 bases in between. This CDR3 has 16 amino acids. CDR3 protein: CASRRTAATDYNEQFF. CDR3 coding DNA: TGCGCCAGCCGACGGACAGCGGCTACGGACTACAATGAGCAGTTCTTC.

This chain joins TRBV6-1 and TRBJ2-7, with 9 bases lining up with TRBD2. J gave up 4 bases and V 4 bases, and 8 bases lay outside the gene matches. Looked up from germline, CDR1 is MNHNS and CDR2 is SASEGT. The length of the CDR3 is 15 residues. The CDR3 sequence is CASSAASGNPYEQYF. DNA for the CDR3: TGTGCCAGCAGTGCCGCTAGCGGGAATCCTTACGAGCAGTACTTC.

The DNA of the CDR3 is TGTGCCTGGGGGCCTCGTCGCGCCTTTAGCTCCTACAATGAGCAGTTCTTC. Encoded protein: CAWGPRRAFSSYNEQFF. V and J are TRBV30 and TRBJ2-1; D gene unclear. Germline CDR1 reads GTSNPN; CDR2 reads SVGIG (reference sequence). This CDR3 has 17 residues. V lost 5 bases and J lost 0, with 20 bases in between. Supplemented by reference TRBV30 and TRBJ2-1, the full variable domain reads SQTIHQWPATLVQPVGSPLSLECTVEGTSNPNLYWYRQAAGRGLQLLFYSVGIGQISSEVPQNLSASRPQDRQFILSSKKLLLSDSGFYLCAWGPRRAFSSYNEQFFGPGTRLTVL.

V and J are TRBV27 and TRBJ2-7; D is unresolved. CDR1 and CDR2 (germline): MNHEY, SMNVEV (reference sequence). The CDR3 consists of 14 residues. Trimming removed 2 bases from V and 2 bases from J, with 10 bases in between. The CDR3 here is CASSLHTSTYEQYF. Here the CDR3 DNA reads TGTGCCAGCAGTTTACACACGTCAACCTACGAGCAGTACTTC.

This clone appeared a single time. The rearrangement links TRBV28 to TRBJ1-2, with 7 bases identical to TRBD1. This CDR3 has 14 amino acids. CDR1 and CDR2 (germline): MDHEN, SYDVKM. After removal of 4 bases from V and 3 bases from J, the junction contained 5 bases not matched to a gene. The CDR3 DNA reads as TGTGCCAGCAGTTCCGAGGGGGCGGACTATGGCTACACCTTC. It yields the protein CASSSEGADYGYTF.

The genes are TRBV5-1 and TRBJ1-2; D unclear. The CDR3 spans 14 residues. V was trimmed by 5 bases and J by 2 bases, leaving 13 bases between them. The germline V gene encodes CDR1 SGHRS and CDR2 YFSETQ. The CDR3 DNA follows: TGCGCCAGCAGTCCCGCTGAGTTAAACTATGGCTACACCTTC. Translating gives CASSPAELNYGYTF.

The chain links TRBV6-5 to TRBJ1-1; D is unresolved. The CDR3 loop spans 14 amino acids. CDR1 is MNHEY and CDR2 is SVGAGI in the germline V gene. Trimming removed 0 bases from V and 4 bases from J, with 9 bases in between. CDR3 protein: CASSYSWQATEAFF. The CDR3 coding sequence is TGTGCCAGCAGTTACTCGTGGCAGGCCACTGAAGCTTTCTTT.

This chain connects TRBV18 to TRBJ1-3; maybe TRBD1 (5 bases). The CDR3 totals 13 residues. Looked up from germline, CDR1 is KGHSH and CDR2 is LQKENI. V shed 2 bases and J shed 8 bases, with 10 bases lying between them. The chain's CDR3 is CASSPGAGYTIYF. The CDR3 region has the DNA TGTGCCAGCTCACCAGGGGCCGGGTACACCATATATTTT.

CDR3 nucleotide sequence: TGCAGCGGATACAGGGGCGATGAGCAGTTCTTC. Amino acid sequence: CSGYRGDEQFF. The chain links TRBV29-1 to TRBJ2-1, with TRBD1 matching 7 bases. This CDR3 contains 11 residues. V gave up 7 bases and J gave up 8 bases; unmatched junction bases: 5. Per the germline V gene, CDR1 is SQVTM and CDR2 is ANQGSEA.